Reported below is one T cell receptor beta chain. Antigen specificity is unknown. The CDR3 is 13 residues long. CDR1 and CDR2 (germline): MDHEN, SYDVKM. The V gene lost 3 bases and the J gene lost 8 bases, with 13 bases spanning the gap. The sample comes from a study of T cells after yellow fever vaccination. Overall study results and limits: Boosting was followed by the reappearance of most primary-vaccination clones (roughly 96% CD4, roughly 90% CD8). The bulk population could contribute abundant contaminating clonotypes to FACS-sorted repertoires.

Each CDR3 protein is one row after TCRdb ran MiXCR on the 5' RACE reads. The table has about 580,000 distinct CDR3 sequences, about a sixth seen once. This sequence originates from a man aged 18 to 30 who received the YFV17D yellow fever vaccine. The V call is TRBV28, the J call TRBJ1-2, with D possibly matching TRBD1 (5 bases). The input for sequencing was PBMCs, taken around 5 days after the first yellow fever vaccination. CDR3 in amino acids: CASSFFGTAGYTF. The CDR3 DNA sequence: TGTGCCAGCAGTTTTTTCGGGACGGCAGGCTACACCTTC.